This T cell receptor beta chain was recorded in a study of T cell repertoires in cytomegalovirus infection. Study-level information: Public TCR beta signatures were indicative of both CMV infection and a matching HLA type.

Germline V gene lookup returns CDR1 SGHAT and CDR2 FQNNGV. There are 16 residues in the CDR3. V gave up 5 bases and J gave up 6 bases, with 21 bases separating them. This clonotype was seen a few times. What it recognizes is unknown. MiXCR was run by TCRdb on the reads, yielding one entry per CDR3 protein. The sample has about 340,000 distinct CDR3 sequences, 25% to 30% seen once. The origin of this receptor is a human donor in good health (CMV status not recorded). Some clones in this sample may be carry-over from other donors' samples. The material was cultured PBMCs, obtained from culture after CMV antigen stimulation. The chain employs TRBV11-2 and TRBJ2-3, with TRBD2 as a possible D gene (7 bases). CDR3 in amino acids: CASSKSLGGRGDTQYF. The DNA of the CDR3 is TGTGCCAGCAGCAAATCCCTAGGGGGGAGGGGTGATACGCAGTATTTT.